This TCR beta chain was captured by sequencing in a study of breast tumors, draining lymph nodes, adjacent tissues. Each CDR3 protein gets one entry after TCRdb re-called the multiplex PCR reads with MiXCR. This sample has 21,000 or so distinct CDR3 sequences; about 41% occur once, and the top ten carry roughly 24%. Sequenced material: breast tumor tissue. The source of this sequence is a female donor with breast cancer. Some clones in this sample may be carry-over from other donors' samples.

CDR3 DNA sequence: TGTGCCACCAGCAGAGATCGCCTGGGTCCAGGGAACACTGAAGCTTTCTTT. Translated, it gives CATSRDRLGPGNTEAFF. This chain uses TRBV15 with TRBJ1-1; D unclear. The CDR3 is made up of 17 amino acids. Between the trimmed V and J ends, which lost 0 bases and 1 base, there was a span of 15 bases. CDR1 and CDR2 (germline): LNHNV, YYDKDF (reference sequence).